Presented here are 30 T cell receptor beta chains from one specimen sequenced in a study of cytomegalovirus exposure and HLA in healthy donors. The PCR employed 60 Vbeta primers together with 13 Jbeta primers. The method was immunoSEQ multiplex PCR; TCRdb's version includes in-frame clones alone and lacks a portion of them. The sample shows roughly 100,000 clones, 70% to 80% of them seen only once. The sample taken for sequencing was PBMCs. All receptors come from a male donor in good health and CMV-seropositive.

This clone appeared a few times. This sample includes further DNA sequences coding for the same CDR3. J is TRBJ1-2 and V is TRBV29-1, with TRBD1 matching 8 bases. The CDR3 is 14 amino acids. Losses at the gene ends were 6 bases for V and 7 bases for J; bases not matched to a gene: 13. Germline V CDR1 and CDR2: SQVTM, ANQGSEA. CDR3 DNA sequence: TGCAGCGTCAGTAGTCAGGGGGCGCAGGCTGGCTACACCTTC. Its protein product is CSVSSQGAQAGYTF.

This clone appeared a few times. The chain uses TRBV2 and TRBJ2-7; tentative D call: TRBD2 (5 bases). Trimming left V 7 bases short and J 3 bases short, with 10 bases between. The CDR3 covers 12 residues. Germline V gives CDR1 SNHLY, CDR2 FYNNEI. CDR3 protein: CASKASNYEQYF. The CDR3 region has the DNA TGTGCCAGCAAGGCTAGCAACTACGAGCAGTACTTC.

In nucleotides, the CDR3 is TGTGCCAGCAGTGATTCGAGGGTTCCGGGGATCTACGAGCAGTACTTC. Its translation is CASSDSRVPGIYEQYF. The chain carries TRBV6-1 and TRBJ2-7, with D possibly matching TRBD2 (5 bases). Trimming cost V 3 bases and J 3 bases, with 18 bases left between them. CDR1 is MNHNS, CDR2 SASEGT, per germline. The length of the CDR3 is 16 residues.

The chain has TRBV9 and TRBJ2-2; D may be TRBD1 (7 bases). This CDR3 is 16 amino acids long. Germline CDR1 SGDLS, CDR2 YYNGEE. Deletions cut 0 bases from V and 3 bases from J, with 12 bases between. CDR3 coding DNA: TGTGCCAGCAGCGTAGGCGGGACAGCTCACACCGGGGAGCTGTTTTTT. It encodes CASSVGGTAHTGELFF.

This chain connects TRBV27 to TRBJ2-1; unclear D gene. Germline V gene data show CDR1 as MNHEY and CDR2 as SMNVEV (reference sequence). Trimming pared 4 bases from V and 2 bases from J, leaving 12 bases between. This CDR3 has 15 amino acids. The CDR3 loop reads CASSYPRGTYNEQFF. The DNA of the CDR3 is TGTGCCAGCAGTTATCCGCGCGGCACCTACAATGAGCAGTTCTTC.

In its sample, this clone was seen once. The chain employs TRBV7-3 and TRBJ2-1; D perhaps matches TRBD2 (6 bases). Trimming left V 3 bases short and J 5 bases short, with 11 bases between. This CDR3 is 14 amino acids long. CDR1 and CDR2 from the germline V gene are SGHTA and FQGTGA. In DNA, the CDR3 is TGTGCCAGCAGCTTTAGCGGACTCAACAATGAGCAGTTCTTC. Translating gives CASSFSGLNNEQFF.

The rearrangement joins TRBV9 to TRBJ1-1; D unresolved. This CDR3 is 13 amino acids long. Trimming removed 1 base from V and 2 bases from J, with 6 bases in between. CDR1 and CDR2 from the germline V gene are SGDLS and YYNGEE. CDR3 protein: CASSVQDNTEAFF. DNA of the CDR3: TGTGCCAGCAGCGTACAGGATAACACTGAAGCTTTCTTT.

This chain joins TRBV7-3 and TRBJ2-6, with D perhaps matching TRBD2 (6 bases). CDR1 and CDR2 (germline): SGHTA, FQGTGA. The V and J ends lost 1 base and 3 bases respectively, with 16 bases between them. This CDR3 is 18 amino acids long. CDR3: CASSLMPAGRGGANVLTF. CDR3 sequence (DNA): TGTGCCAGCAGCTTAATGCCGGCGGGACGGGGTGGGGCCAACGTCCTGACTTTC.

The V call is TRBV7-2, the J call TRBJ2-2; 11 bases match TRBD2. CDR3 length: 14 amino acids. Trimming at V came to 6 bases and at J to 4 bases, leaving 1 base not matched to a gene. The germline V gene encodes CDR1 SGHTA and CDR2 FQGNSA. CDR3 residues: CASRGTSGTGELFF. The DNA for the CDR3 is TGTGCCAGCAGAGGGACTAGCGGCACCGGGGAGCTGTTTTTT.

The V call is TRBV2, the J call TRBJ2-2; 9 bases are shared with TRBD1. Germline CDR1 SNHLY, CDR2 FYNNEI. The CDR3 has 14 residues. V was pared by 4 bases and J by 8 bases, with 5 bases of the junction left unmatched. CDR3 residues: CASSADRGMGELFF. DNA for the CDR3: TGTGCCAGCAGTGCGGACAGGGGTATGGGGGAGCTGTTTTTT.

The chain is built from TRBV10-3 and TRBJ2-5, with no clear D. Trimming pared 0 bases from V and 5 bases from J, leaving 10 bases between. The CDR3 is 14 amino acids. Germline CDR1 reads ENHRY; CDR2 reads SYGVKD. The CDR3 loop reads CAISESSSSETQYF. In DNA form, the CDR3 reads TGTGCCATCAGTGAGTCGAGCTCTTCGGAGACCCAGTACTTC.

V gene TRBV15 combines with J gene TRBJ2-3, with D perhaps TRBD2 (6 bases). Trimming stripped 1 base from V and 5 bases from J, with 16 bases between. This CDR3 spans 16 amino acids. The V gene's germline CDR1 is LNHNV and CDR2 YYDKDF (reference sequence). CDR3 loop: CATSRAKREWLDTQYF. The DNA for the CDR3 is TGTGCCACCAGCAGAGCGAAACGGGAGTGGCTAGATACGCAGTATTTT. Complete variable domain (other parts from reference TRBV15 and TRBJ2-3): DAMVIQNPRYQVTQFGKPVTLSCSQTLNHNVMYWYQQKSSQAPKLLFHYYDKDFNNEADTPDNFQSRRPNTSFCFLDIRSPGLGDTAMYLCATSRAKREWLDTQYFGPGTRLTVL.

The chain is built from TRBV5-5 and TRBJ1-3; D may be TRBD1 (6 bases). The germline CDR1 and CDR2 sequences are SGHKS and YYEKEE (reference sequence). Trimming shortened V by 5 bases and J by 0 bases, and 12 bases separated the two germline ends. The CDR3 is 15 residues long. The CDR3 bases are TGTGCCAGCAGTTACCGGACAGACTCTGGAAACACCATATATTTT. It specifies CASSYRTDSGNTIYF.

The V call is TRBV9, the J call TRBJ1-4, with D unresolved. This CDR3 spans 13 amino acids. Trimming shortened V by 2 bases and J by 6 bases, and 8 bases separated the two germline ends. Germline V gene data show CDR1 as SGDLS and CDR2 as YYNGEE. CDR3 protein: CASSVAGDEKLFF. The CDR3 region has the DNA TGTGCCAGCAGCGTCGCCGGGGATGAAAAACTGTTTTTT. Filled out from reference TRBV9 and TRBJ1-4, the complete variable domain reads DSGVTQTPKHLITATGQRVTLRCSPRSGDLSVYWYQQSLDQGLQFLIQYYNGEERAKGNILERFSAQQFPDLHSELNLSSLELGDSALYFCASSVAGDEKLFFGSGTQLSVL.

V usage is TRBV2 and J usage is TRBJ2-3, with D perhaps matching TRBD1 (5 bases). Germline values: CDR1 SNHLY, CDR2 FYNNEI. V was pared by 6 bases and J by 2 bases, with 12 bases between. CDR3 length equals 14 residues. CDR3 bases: TGTGCCAGCAGGGCAGGGCAATCCACAGATACGCAGTATTTT. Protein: CASRAGQSTDTQYF.

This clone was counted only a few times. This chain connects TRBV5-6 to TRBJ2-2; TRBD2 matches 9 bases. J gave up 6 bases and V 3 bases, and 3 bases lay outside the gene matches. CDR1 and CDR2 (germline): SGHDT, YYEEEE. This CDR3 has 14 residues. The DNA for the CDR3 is TGTGCCAGCAGCTCGGGACTAGCCGCCGGGGAGCTGTTTTTT. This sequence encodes CASSSGLAAGELFF. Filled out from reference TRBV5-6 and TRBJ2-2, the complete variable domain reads DAGVTQSPTHLIKTRGQQVTLRCSPKSGHDTVSWYQQALGQGPQFIFQYYEEEERQRGNFPDRFSGHQFPNYSSELNVNALLLGDSALYLCASSSGLAAGELFFGEGSRLTVL.

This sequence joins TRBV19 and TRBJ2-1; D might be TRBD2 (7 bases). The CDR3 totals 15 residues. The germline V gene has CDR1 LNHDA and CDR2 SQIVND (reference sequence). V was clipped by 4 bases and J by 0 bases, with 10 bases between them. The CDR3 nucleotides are TGTGCCAGTAGTACGGGGGGCAGCTCCTACAATGAGCAGTTCTTC. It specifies CASSTGGSSYNEQFF.

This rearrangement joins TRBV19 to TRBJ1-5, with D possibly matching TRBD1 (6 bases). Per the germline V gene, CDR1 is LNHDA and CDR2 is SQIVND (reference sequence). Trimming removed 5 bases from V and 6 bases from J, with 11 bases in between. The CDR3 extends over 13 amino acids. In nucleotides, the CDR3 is TGTGCCAGTAGTCAGGGGAGGGTTCAGCCCCAGCATTTT. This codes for CASSQGRVQPQHF.

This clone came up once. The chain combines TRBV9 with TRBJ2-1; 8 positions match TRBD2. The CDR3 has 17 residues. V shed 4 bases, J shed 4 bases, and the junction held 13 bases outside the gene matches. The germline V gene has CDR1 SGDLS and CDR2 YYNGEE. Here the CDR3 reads CASSPIRLALFYNEQFF. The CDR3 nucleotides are TGTGCCAGCAGCCCCATAAGACTAGCGCTTTTTTACAATGAGCAGTTCTTC.

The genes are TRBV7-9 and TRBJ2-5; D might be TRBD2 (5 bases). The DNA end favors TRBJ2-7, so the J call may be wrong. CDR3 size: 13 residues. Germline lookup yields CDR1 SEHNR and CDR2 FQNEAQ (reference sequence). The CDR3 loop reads CAIPGSSSYEQYF. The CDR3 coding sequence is TGTGCCATTCCGGGGTCCAGTTCCTACGAGCAGTACTTC.

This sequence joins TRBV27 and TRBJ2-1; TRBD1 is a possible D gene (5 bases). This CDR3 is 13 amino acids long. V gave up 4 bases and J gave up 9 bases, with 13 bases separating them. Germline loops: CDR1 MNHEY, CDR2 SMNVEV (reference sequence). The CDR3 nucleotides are TGTGCCAGCAGTTGGACGCAGGGAAGTGAGCAGTTCTTC. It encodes CASSWTQGSEQFF.

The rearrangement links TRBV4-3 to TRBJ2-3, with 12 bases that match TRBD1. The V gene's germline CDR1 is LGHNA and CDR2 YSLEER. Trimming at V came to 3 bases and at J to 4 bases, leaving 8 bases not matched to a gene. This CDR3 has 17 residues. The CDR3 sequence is CASSHSGTGGAADTQYF. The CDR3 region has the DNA TGCGCCAGCAGCCACTCCGGGACAGGGGGCGCGGCAGATACGCAGTATTTT.

The CDR3 sequence is CASSSPALPDTQYF. CDR3 coding DNA: TGTGCCAGCAGTTCCCCCGCTCTACCGGATACGCAGTATTTT. The genes are TRBV28 and TRBJ2-3, with D unresolved. The germline gives CDR1 MDHEN, CDR2 SYDVKM. The germline V and J ends were trimmed by 4 bases and 6 bases, with 14 bases remaining between them. The CDR3 contains 14 residues.

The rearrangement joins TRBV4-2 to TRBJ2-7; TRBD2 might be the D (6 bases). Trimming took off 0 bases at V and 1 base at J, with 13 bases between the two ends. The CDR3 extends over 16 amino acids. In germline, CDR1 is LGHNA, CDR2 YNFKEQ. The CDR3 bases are TGTGCCAGCAGCCAAGATCTAGCGATTGATTCCTACGAGCAGTACTTC. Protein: CASSQDLAIDSYEQYF.

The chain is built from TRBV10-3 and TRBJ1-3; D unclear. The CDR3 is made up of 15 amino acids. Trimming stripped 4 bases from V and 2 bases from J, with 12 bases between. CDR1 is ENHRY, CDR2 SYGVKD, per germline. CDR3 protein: CAISGRPEAGNTIYF. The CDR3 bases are TGTGCCATCAGTGGCCGCCCCGAGGCTGGAAACACCATATATTTT.

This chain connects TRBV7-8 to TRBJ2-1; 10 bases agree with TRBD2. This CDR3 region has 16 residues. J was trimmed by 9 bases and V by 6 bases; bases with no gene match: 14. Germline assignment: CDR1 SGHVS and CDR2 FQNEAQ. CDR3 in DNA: TGTGCCAGCAGTCAGGAACTAGCGGGGTCCCCCAGTGAGCAGTTCTTC. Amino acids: CASSQELAGSPSEQFF.

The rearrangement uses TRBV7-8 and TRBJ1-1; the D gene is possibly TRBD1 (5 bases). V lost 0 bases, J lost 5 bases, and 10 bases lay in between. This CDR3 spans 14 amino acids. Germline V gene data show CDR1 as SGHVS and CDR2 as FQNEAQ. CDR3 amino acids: CASSLAGGGTEAFF. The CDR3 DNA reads TGTGCCAGCAGCTTAGCGGGGGGGGGAACTGAAGCTTTCTTT.

In DNA form, the CDR3 reads TGTGCCAGTAGTATGGATTCTAGCGGGAGTCTTCGGAACGAGCAGTACTTC. Protein product: CASSMDSSGSLRNEQYF. This rearrangement joins TRBV19 to TRBJ2-7, with 10 bases aligning to TRBD2. J was trimmed by 5 bases and V by 3 bases; bases with no gene match: 13. This CDR3 region has 17 residues. Germline CDR1 and CDR2: LNHDA and SQIVND (reference sequence).

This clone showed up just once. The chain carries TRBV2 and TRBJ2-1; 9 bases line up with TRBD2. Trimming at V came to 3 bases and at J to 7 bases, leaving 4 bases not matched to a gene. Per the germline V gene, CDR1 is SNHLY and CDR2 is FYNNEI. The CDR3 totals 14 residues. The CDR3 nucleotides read TGTGCCAGCAGTGATGGAACTAGCGGGAATGAGCAGTTCTTC. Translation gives CASSDGTSGNEQFF.

The CDR3 DNA reads as TGTGCCAGCAGAGTCCCTGGCAGGGGGCAGGATGGCTACACCTTC. Translated, it gives CASRVPGRGQDGYTF. V usage is TRBV27 and J usage is TRBJ1-2; 8 nucleotides line up with TRBD1. This CDR3 comprises 15 residues. J gave up 6 bases and V 6 bases, and 12 bases lay outside the gene matches. CDR1 is MNHEY, CDR2 SMNVEV, per germline (reference sequence).